Shown below are 26 T cell receptor beta chains from a single sample sequenced in a study of T cells after yellow fever vaccination. TCRdb re-analysed the 5' RACE reads in MiXCR, keeping a single row per CDR3 protein. This sample has hundreds of thousands of distinct CDR3 sequences; about 12% occur once, and the top ten carry approximately 15%. The sample consisted of PBMCs, taken on the day of the yellow fever booster vaccination. Source of these receptors: a man between 25 and 39 years old who received the YFV17D yellow fever vaccine.

The V call is TRBV20-1, the J call TRBJ2-7, with D possibly called TRBD1 or TRBD2 (6 bases each). The V end lost 5 bases, the J end lost 6 bases, and 20 bases lay between the germline ends. CDR1 is DFQATT and CDR2 is SNEGSKA in the germline V gene (reference sequence). The CDR3 covers 14 residues. The CDR3 sequence: CSADQEGGIFEQYF. In DNA form, the CDR3 reads TGCAGTGCTGACCAAGAGGGGGGAATTTTCGAGCAGTACTTC.

This clonotype was counted only a few times. In DNA, the CDR3 is TGTGCCAGCAGTTCCGGGCTAGCGGGGGACCAGCAGTTCTTC. It specifies CASSSGLAGDQQFF. The J gene is TRBJ2-1, the V gene TRBV6-2 or TRBV6-3; 10 bases map to TRBD2. This CDR3 spans 14 amino acids. CDR1 MNHEY and CDR2 SVGEGT come from the germline V gene. Germline trimming cut 4 bases from V and 11 bases from J; bases unmatched to any gene: 8.

This clonotype has just a few counts. The chain has TRBV5-1 and TRBJ2-7; TRBD2 matches 11 bases. This CDR3 has 15 residues. Germline CDR1 and CDR2: SGHRS and YFSETQ. V shed 0 bases and J 2 bases; nucleotides not matched to a gene: 1. CDR3 sequence reads: CASSLVTSGTYEQYF. In DNA form, the CDR3 reads TGCGCCAGCAGCTTGGTGACTAGCGGGACCTACGAGCAGTACTTC.

The gene calls are TRBV20-1 and TRBJ1-4; no definite D call. CDR1 is DFQATT and CDR2 is SNEGSKA in the germline V gene (reference sequence). The V gene lost 6 bases and the J gene lost 8 bases, with 13 bases spanning the gap. CDR3 length: 12 residues. CDR3 sequence: CSATEGREKLFF. For the CDR3, the DNA is TGCAGTGCCACGGAGGGTCGGGAAAAACTGTTTTTT.

The V gene is TRBV6-1, the J gene TRBJ2-2; a weak D match, TRBD2 (6 bases). The germline V gene has CDR1 MNHNS and CDR2 SASEGT. The CDR3 is made up of 14 amino acids. Trimming removed 6 bases at V and 2 bases at J, with 10 bases between. CDR3 sequence reads: CASRDYRNTGELFF. The CDR3 DNA reads TGTGCCAGCAGGGACTACCGAAACACCGGGGAGCTGTTTTTT.

The V gene is TRBV5-4, the J gene TRBJ2-3; tentatively, D is TRBD2 (6 bases). This CDR3 region has 13 residues. V was cut by 0 bases and J by 14 bases, with 16 bases left in between. CDR1 is SGHNT, CDR2 YYREEE, per germline (reference sequence). The CDR3 is CASSLVSSGGRYF. CDR3 sequence (DNA): TGTGCCAGCAGCTTGGTCTCGAGCGGAGGGCGGTATTTT.

This clonotype has a handful of counts. The chain uses TRBV5-8 and TRBJ2-1, with 8 bases that match TRBD2. CDR1 and CDR2 from the germline V gene are SGHTS and YDEGEE. J gave up 6 bases and V 4 bases, and 9 bases lay outside the gene matches. The length of the CDR3 is 15 residues. In DNA form, the CDR3 reads TGTGCCAGCAGCCTTACCGGGAGGGAGGGCAATGAGCAGTTCTTC. Its translation is CASSLTGREGNEQFF.

This clonotype was recorded a few times. The J gene is TRBJ2-3, the V gene TRBV7-8; possible D gene TRBD1, 5 bases. CDR1 and CDR2 from the germline V gene are SGHVS and FQNEAQ. Trimming took 3 bases from V and 4 from J, leaving 11 bases between them. The CDR3 sequence is 14 residues long. The CDR3 loop reads CASSFGSRADTQYF. DNA for the CDR3: TGTGCCAGCAGCTTTGGCTCCAGGGCAGATACGCAGTATTTT.

The chain couples TRBV7-8 to TRBJ2-3, with D unresolved. CDR1 and CDR2 from the germline V gene are SGHVS and FQNEAQ. V lost 5 bases and J 3 bases, leaving 12 bases between the germline ends. The CDR3 contains 14 residues. CDR3 DNA: TGTGCCAGCAGCCCAACCTTCGGAACAGATACGCAGTATTTT. Amino acids: CASSPTFGTDTQYF.

This clonotype was observed a handful of times. The V and J genes are TRBV10-1 and TRBJ2-2; D remains unclear. This CDR3 is 13 amino acids long. Germline V CDR1 and CDR2: WNHNN, SYGVQD (reference sequence). Trimming left V 7 bases short and J 0 bases short, with 6 bases between. In DNA, the CDR3 is TGCGCCAGCATGGCAGCGAACACCGGGGAGCTGTTTTTT. Its protein product is CASMAANTGELFF.

V and J are TRBV7-2 and TRBJ2-5; TRBD2 aligns across 7 bases. The V segment lost 1 base and the J segment 1 base; nucleotides outside the gene matches: 3. Germline CDR1 reads SGHTA; CDR2 reads FQGNSA. The CDR3 totals 15 residues. In DNA, the CDR3 is TGTGCCAGCAGCTTAGGAAGCGGGGTCCAAGAGACCCAGTACTTC. Residues: CASSLGSGVQETQYF.

The chain uses TRBV7-2 and TRBJ1-2; unclear D gene. This CDR3 comprises 14 residues. Germline V gene lookup returns CDR1 SGHTA and CDR2 FQGNSA. V lost 5 bases to trimming and J lost 2 bases, with 12 bases between them. The CDR3 region is CASSPDGRNYGYTF. DNA of the CDR3: TGTGCCAGCAGCCCAGACGGACGGAACTATGGCTACACCTTC.

This clonotype was observed a handful of times. This chain uses TRBV27 with TRBJ2-5; TRBD2 matches at 12 bases. CDR1 MNHEY and CDR2 SMNVEV come from the germline V gene (reference sequence). CDR3 length: 17 amino acids. V lost 3 bases, J lost 9 bases, and 14 bases stayed unmatched. CDR3 coding DNA: TGTGCCAGCAGTTTGGCATGGACTAGCGGGACCCGGGGGGCCCAGTACTTC. Its translation is CASSLAWTSGTRGAQYF.

CDR3 DNA: TGCGCCAGCAGCCAAGGCCCCACAGGATTTGCACAGTATTTT. Protein: CASSQGPTGFAQYF. The genes are TRBV4-3 and TRBJ2-3; possible D gene TRBD1, 5 bases. This CDR3 spans 14 amino acids. V lost 1 base and J lost 12, with 17 bases in between. The germline CDR1 and CDR2 sequences are LGHNA and YSLEER.

This chain links TRBV6-1 with TRBJ2-3; tentatively, D is TRBD1 (6 bases). The V gene's germline CDR1 is MNHNS and CDR2 SASEGT. This CDR3 has 14 residues. V was trimmed by 5 bases and J by 2 bases, leaving 11 bases between them. The CDR3 spells CASSTGTLTDTQYF. The CDR3 nucleotides read TGTGCCAGCAGTACAGGGACACTCACAGATACGCAGTATTTT.

The genes are TRBV6-1 and TRBJ2-1, with 13 bases aligning to TRBD2. V lost 6 bases and J lost 1; bases outside the gene matches: 6. This CDR3 spans 17 amino acids. CDR1 is MNHNS, CDR2 SASEGT, per germline. In DNA form, the CDR3 reads TGTGCCAGCAGGCCCGGGACTAGCGGGATTTCCTACAATGAGCAGTTCTTC. This sequence encodes CASRPGTSGISYNEQFF.

The V call is TRBV18, the J call TRBJ1-5; D perhaps matches TRBD1 (5 bases). The germline V gene encodes CDR1 KGHSH and CDR2 LQKENI. The CDR3 consists of 15 residues. The ends were cut back, 5 bases at V and 3 bases at J, with 14 bases in the middle. The CDR3 protein is CASSNGTPDNQPQHF. As DNA, the CDR3 is TGTGCCAGCTCAAACGGGACTCCAGACAATCAGCCCCAGCATTTT.

V usage is TRBV6-8 and J usage is TRBJ2-5; no reliable D call. CDR1 and CDR2 (germline): MNHGY, SAAAGT. V was clipped by 4 bases and J by 4 bases, with 10 bases between them. There are 13 residues in the CDR3. The CDR3 here is CASSFVSLETQYF. For the CDR3, the DNA is TGTGCCAGCAGTTTTGTGAGTTTAGAGACCCAGTACTTC.

This clonotype was observed a handful of times. The V and J genes are TRBV4-3 and TRBJ2-7; no definite D call. CDR3 size: 13 residues. The V end lost 3 bases, the J end lost 2 bases, and 8 bases lay between the germline ends. The germline CDR1 and CDR2 sequences are LGHNA and YSLEER. CDR3 DNA: TGCGCCAGCAGCCAGCAGCAAACCTACGAGCAGTACTTC. This codes for CASSQQQTYEQYF.

V is TRBV4-3 and J is TRBJ2-1; the match to TRBD2 covers 12 bases. The V segment lost 1 base and the J segment 8 bases; nucleotides outside the gene matches: 6. Germline V gives CDR1 LGHNA, CDR2 YSLEER. This CDR3 region has 16 residues. The CDR3 region has the DNA TGCGCCAGCAGCCAAGTGACTAGCGGGAGTGGCGATGAGCAGTTCTTC. It specifies CASSQVTSGSGDEQFF.

The sample holds a few counts of this clonotype. The rearrangement links TRBV7-3 to TRBJ2-3; D is unclear. The CDR3 has 11 residues. The V end was cut by 5 bases, the J end by 7 bases, with 7 bases between. Looked up from germline, CDR1 is SGHTA and CDR2 is FQGTGA. The CDR3 loop reads CASSPGNTQYF. The CDR3 DNA sequence: TGTGCCAGCAGCCCGGGTAATACGCAGTATTTT.

The chain couples TRBV20-1 to TRBJ2-7, with 8 positions matching TRBD2. Germline values: CDR1 DFQATT, CDR2 SNEGSKA (reference sequence). The CDR3 consists of 14 residues. Losses at the gene ends were 6 bases for V and 5 bases for J; bases not matched to a gene: 12. The CDR3 spells CSARPLAGGNEQYF. The CDR3 DNA follows: TGCAGTGCGAGACCTCTAGCGGGTGGAAACGAGCAGTACTTC.

This clonotype appeared many times. This chain links TRBV7-2 with TRBJ2-3; unclear D gene. The CDR3 spans 16 residues. The germline gives CDR1 SGHTA, CDR2 FQGNSA. Trimming removed 2 bases from V and 1 base from J, with 13 bases in between. This chain's CDR3 is CASSLLGPFGTDTQYF. As DNA, the CDR3 is TGTGCCAGCAGCTTACTAGGGCCGTTTGGCACAGATACGCAGTATTTT. Looking up the rest from reference TRBV7-2 and TRBJ2-3 gives the full variable domain: GAGVSQSPSNKVTEKGKDVELRCDPISGHTALYWYRQSLGQGLEFLIYFQGNSAPDKSGLPSDRFSAERTGGSVSTLTIQRTQQEDSAVYLCASSLLGPFGTDTQYFGPGTRLTVL.

Only a few counts were recorded for this clonotype. The chain couples TRBV20-1 to TRBJ1-2; a weak D match, TRBD1 (6 bases). The V end was cut by 3 bases, the J end by 7 bases, with 15 bases between. Per the germline V gene, CDR1 is DFQATT and CDR2 is SNEGSKA (reference sequence). The CDR3 consists of 13 residues. For the CDR3, the DNA is TGCAGTGCTAGGCCCTCGGGGGCAGGTGGCTACACCTTC. Translated, it gives CSARPSGAGGYTF.

The table lists this clonotype with a few counts. The chain uses TRBV5-1 and TRBJ1-2; D is unclear. Trimming pared 2 bases from V and 6 bases from J, leaving 11 bases between. The CDR3 consists of 13 residues. Germline loops: CDR1 SGHRS, CDR2 YFSETQ. The CDR3: CASSLWGIDGYTF. In DNA form, the CDR3 reads TGCGCCAGCAGCTTATGGGGAATTGATGGCTACACCTTC.

The chain carries TRBV5-5 and TRBJ2-3; no firm D call. The CDR3 loop spans 13 amino acids. Germline V gene lookup returns CDR1 SGHKS and CDR2 YYEKEE (reference sequence). Trimming stripped 4 bases from V and 5 bases from J, with 11 bases between. The CDR3 here is CASSPPVVDTQYF. In nucleotides, the CDR3 is TGTGCCAGCAGCCCCCCGGTGGTAGATACGCAGTATTTT.